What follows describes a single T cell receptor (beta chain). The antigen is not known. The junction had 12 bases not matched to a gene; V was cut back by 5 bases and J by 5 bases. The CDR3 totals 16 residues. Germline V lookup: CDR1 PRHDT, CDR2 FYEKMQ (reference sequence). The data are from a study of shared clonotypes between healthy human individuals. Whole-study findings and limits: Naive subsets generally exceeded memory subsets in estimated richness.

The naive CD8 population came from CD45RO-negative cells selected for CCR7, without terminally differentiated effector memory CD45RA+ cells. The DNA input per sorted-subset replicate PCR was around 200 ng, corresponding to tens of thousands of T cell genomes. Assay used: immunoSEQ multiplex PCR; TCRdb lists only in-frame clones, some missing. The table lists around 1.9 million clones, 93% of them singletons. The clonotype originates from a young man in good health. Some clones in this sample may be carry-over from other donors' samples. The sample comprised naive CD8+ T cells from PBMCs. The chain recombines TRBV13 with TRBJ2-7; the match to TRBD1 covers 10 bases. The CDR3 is CASSLTQTGGTNEQYF. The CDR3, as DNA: TGTGCCAGCAGCCTAACCCAGACAGGGGGCACAAACGAGCAGTACTTC.